This T cell receptor beta chain was observed in a study of type 1 regulatory T cells. Concerning this clonotype itself: Its specificity is not known. Given a much more abundant clone one base away, this may be a read error.

Each CDR3 protein gets one entry after TCRdb re-called the reads with MiXCR. The sample lists approximately 45,000 distinct CDR3 sequences, 10% to 15% occurring once. Germline V gives CDR1 SGHKS, CDR2 YYEKEE (reference sequence). This CDR3 is 16 amino acids long. Sequencing input: cultured non-Tr1 T cells, either the whole culture or a sorted T cell fraction (not recorded which). The rearrangement joins TRBV5-5 to TRBJ2-1; tentatively, D is TRBD2 (6 bases). This clonotype was obtained from a human donor in good health. CDR3 sequence reads: CASNLVVGTGPNEQFF. In nucleotides, the CDR3 is TGTGCCAGCAACTTGGTGGTCGGGACTGGCCCCAATGAGCAGTTCTTC.